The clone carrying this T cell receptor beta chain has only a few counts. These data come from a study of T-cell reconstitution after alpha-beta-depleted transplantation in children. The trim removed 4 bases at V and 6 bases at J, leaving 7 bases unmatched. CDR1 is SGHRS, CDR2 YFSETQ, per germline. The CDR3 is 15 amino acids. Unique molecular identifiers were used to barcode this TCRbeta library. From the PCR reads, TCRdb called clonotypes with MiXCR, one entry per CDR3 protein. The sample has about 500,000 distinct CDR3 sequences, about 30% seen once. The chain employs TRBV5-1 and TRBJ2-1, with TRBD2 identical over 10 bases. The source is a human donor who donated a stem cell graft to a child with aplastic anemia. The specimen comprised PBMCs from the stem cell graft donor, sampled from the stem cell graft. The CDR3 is CASSEWTSGVNEQFF. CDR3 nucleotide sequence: TGCGCCAGCAGCGAATGGACTAGCGGAGTCAATGAGCAGTTCTTC.